The 27 T cell receptor beta chains reported below all come from one sample, sequenced in a study of blood T cells in healthy people across ages. Next came a second PCR, run for about 7 to 12 cycles, which used a sample-barcoded 5' primer along with a J-beta primer mix. From the 5' RACE reads, TCRdb called clonotypes with MiXCR, one entry per CDR3 protein. The sample records 650,000 to 1,000,000 distinct CDR3 sequences, 35% to 60% being singletons. Sequenced sample: blood. These receptors were obtained from a man older than 75 in good health.

This clonotype has a count of ten or more. The germline gene is not matched at one end of the junction; a read error may be the cause. The chain links TRBV20-1 to TRBJ2-3; D may be TRBD1 (5 bases). The V gene's germline CDR1 is DFQATT and CDR2 SNEGSKA (reference sequence). The CDR3 extends over 15 amino acids. The CDR3 bases are TGCAGTGCTCGAGACTTACAGGAAATCACAGATACGCAGTATTTT. It translates to CSARDLQEITDTQYF.

The rearrangement uses TRBV7-2 and TRBJ2-5; D may be TRBD1 (5 bases). V was pared by 1 base and J by 5 bases, with 14 bases between. The CDR3 has 15 residues. Germline CDR1 SGHTA, CDR2 FQGNSA. The CDR3 DNA sequence: TGTGCCAGCAGCTTAGAAGTCTACTGGGGCGAGACCCAGTACTTC. Translation gives CASSLEVYWGETQYF.

The chain has TRBV7-2 and TRBJ1-4, with D perhaps matching TRBD1 (5 bases). Looked up from germline, CDR1 is SGHTA and CDR2 is FQGNSA. This CDR3 comprises 15 residues. V was clipped by 1 base and J by 3 bases, with 9 bases between them. The CDR3, as DNA: TGTGCCAGCAGCTTAGTTGAGGGGCCTAATGAAAAACTGTTTTTT. Protein: CASSLVEGPNEKLFF.

This clonotype was seen a few times. The V gene is TRBV12-3 or TRBV12-4, the J gene TRBJ2-2; 7 bases line up with TRBD1. CDR3 size: 15 residues. V lost 5 bases and J lost 0; bases outside the gene matches: 3. For the CDR3, the DNA is TGTGCCAGCAGTCGGGACAGCTCGAACACCGGGGAGCTGTTTTTT. Residues: CASSRDSSNTGELFF.

V gene TRBV12-3 or TRBV12-4 combines with J gene TRBJ2-2, with 14 bases identical to TRBD2. V shed 3 bases, J shed 6 bases, and the junction held 6 bases outside the gene matches. The CDR3 extends over 17 amino acids. Here the CDR3 DNA reads TGTGCCAGCAGTTTCGGGACTAGCGGGAGTGATCCCGGGGAGCTGTTTTTT. Translating gives CASSFGTSGSDPGELFF.

This clonotype has only a few counts. The rearrangement links TRBV12-3 or TRBV12-4 to TRBJ2-3, with TRBD1 as a possible D gene (6 bases). V was clipped by 6 bases and J by 2 bases, with 21 bases between them. The CDR3 consists of 17 residues. CDR3 nucleotides: TGTGCCAGCAGCCCGGGGTGGTCAGGACAGTACACAGATACGCAGTATTTT. Translation: CASSPGWSGQYTDTQYF.

The chain carries TRBV3-1 and TRBJ1-1, with D possibly being TRBD1 (6 bases). This CDR3 is built from 14 residues. The germline CDR1 and CDR2 sequences are LGHDT and YNNKEL (reference sequence). V was cut by 2 bases and J by 1 base, with 8 bases left in between. CDR3 nucleotide sequence: TGTGCCAGCAGCCAACGGGGGGCGAACACTGAAGCTTTCTTT. It codes for CASSQRGANTEAFF.

The gene calls are TRBV12-3 or TRBV12-4 and TRBJ2-7; D is possibly TRBD1 or TRBD2 (5 bases each). The CDR3 totals 14 residues. Deletions cut 6 bases from V and 4 bases from J, with 16 bases between. CDR3 residues: CASRLSGTAYEQYF. The CDR3 DNA reads TGTGCCAGCAGACTATCCGGGACGGCTTACGAGCAGTACTTC.

The chain carries TRBV27 and TRBJ2-7; 7 positions agree with TRBD2. The CDR3 contains 17 residues. Per germline, CDR1 MNHEY and CDR2 SMNVEV (reference sequence). V shed 0 bases, J shed 2 bases, and the junction held 10 bases outside the gene matches. This chain's CDR3 is CASSLSGSGHPTYEQYF. In DNA form, the CDR3 reads TGTGCCAGCAGTTTATCGGGTAGCGGGCATCCAACCTACGAGCAGTACTTC.

This chain uses TRBV12-3 or TRBV12-4 with TRBJ1-4; D possibly corresponds to TRBD1 (5 bases). Between the trimmed V and J ends, which lost 3 bases and 4 bases, there was a span of 9 bases. This CDR3 spans 14 amino acids. The DNA for the CDR3 is TGTGCCAGCAGTTTCGGGACCCATAATGAAAAACTGTTTTTT. Amino acids: CASSFGTHNEKLFF.

The rearrangement links TRBV27 to TRBJ2-6; no clear D. Trimming took off 6 bases at V and 2 bases at J, with 11 bases between the two ends. Germline V CDR1 and CDR2: MNHEY, SMNVEV (reference sequence). This CDR3 is built from 15 residues. CDR3 sequence reads: CASSTALTGANVLTF. In DNA, the CDR3 is TGTGCCAGCAGCACTGCACTGACTGGGGCCAACGTCCTGACTTTC.

The chain has TRBV10-3 and TRBJ1-5; 7 bases fit TRBD1. The CDR3 consists of 13 residues. CDR1 and CDR2 (germline): ENHRY, SYGVKD. Losses at the gene ends were 6 bases for V and 4 bases for J; bases not matched to a gene: 3. CDR3 in amino acids: CAISPGGNQPQHF. CDR3 in DNA: TGTGCCATCAGCCCAGGGGGGAATCAGCCCCAGCATTTT.

This clonotype was seen many times. V gene TRBV10-3 combines with J gene TRBJ2-5; no reliable D call. Per the germline V gene, CDR1 is ENHRY and CDR2 is SYGVKD. This CDR3 is built from 15 residues. V lost 4 bases and J lost 1, with 13 bases in between. CDR3 sequence (DNA): TGTGCCATCAGTGTTAACCTTGGCAGCCAAGAGACCCAGTACTTC. Translating it yields CAISVNLGSQETQYF.

In DNA, the CDR3 is TGTGCCAGCAGCCGCCGGGGGAGTGAGCAGTTCTTC. Its protein product is CASSRRGSEQFF. The chain links TRBV6-2 or TRBV6-3 to TRBJ2-1; D may be TRBD2 (6 bases). Trimming took off 6 bases at V and 9 bases at J, with 12 bases between the two ends. Germline assignment: CDR1 MNHEY and CDR2 SVGEGT. This CDR3 is 12 amino acids long.

This chain uses TRBV20-1 with TRBJ2-4; 7 bases are shared with TRBD2. The closer fit of TRBJ2-7 to the DNA end suggests the J call may be wrong. Germline CDR1 and CDR2: DFQATT and SNEGSKA (reference sequence). The CDR3 extends over 13 amino acids. CDR3 nucleotide sequence: TGCAGTGCTAGTTGGGGGGGAACAGGCGAGCAGTACTTC. It codes for CSASWGGTGEQYF.

This chain uses TRBV4-3 with TRBJ2-1, with 7 nucleotides matching TRBD2. The CDR3 consists of 12 residues. The germline V gene has CDR1 LGHNA and CDR2 YSLEER. Losses at the gene ends were 8 bases for V and 5 bases for J; bases not matched to a gene: 3. The chain's CDR3 is CASGGVNNEQFF. The CDR3 coding sequence is TGCGCCAGCGGGGGGGTAAACAATGAGCAGTTCTTC.

With regard to this clonotype: Since a much larger clone is just one base distant, this may be a read error. The chain recombines TRBV7-2 with TRBJ2-3; TRBD2 is a possible D gene (6 bases). CDR1 is SGHTA and CDR2 is FQGNSA in the germline V gene. The CDR3 is 15 residues long. The CDR3 bases are TGTGCCAACAGCCCCTCCGGACTACCCACAGATACGCAGTATTTT. This encodes CANSPSGLPTDTQYF.

The genes are TRBV10-3 and TRBJ2-1, with 10 bases lining up with TRBD1. Germline lookup yields CDR1 ENHRY and CDR2 SYGVKD. This CDR3 is 14 amino acids long. V trimming: 5 bases; J trimming: 10 bases; junction bases outside the gene matches: 8. The chain's CDR3 is CAISRDRGSWEQFF. In nucleotides, the CDR3 is TGTGCCATCAGTAGGGACAGGGGATCATGGGAGCAGTTCTTC.

A few counts support this clonotype. The chain joins TRBV12-3 or TRBV12-4 to TRBJ2-1; the D call may be TRBD1 or TRBD2 (5 bases each). The CDR3 covers 13 residues. Trimming stripped 6 bases from V and 6 bases from J, with 12 bases between. The CDR3 nucleotides read TGTGCCAGCAGACTTCGGGGCACCAATGAGCAGTTCTTC. Its translation: CASRLRGTNEQFF.

This sequence joins TRBV28 and TRBJ2-2; tentatively, D is TRBD1 (5 bases). The V gene lost 9 bases and the J gene lost 0 bases, with 17 bases spanning the gap. Per the germline V gene, CDR1 is MDHEN and CDR2 is SYDVKM. This CDR3 has 16 amino acids. The CDR3 is CASRNMAGTNTGELFF. The CDR3 coding sequence is TGTGCCAGTCGAAATATGGCAGGGACGAACACCGGGGAGCTGTTTTTT.

The gene calls are TRBV15 and TRBJ2-7, with D unclear. The J call may be mistaken, given a closer DNA end match to TRBJ2-5. The CDR3 runs 14 residues. The germline CDR1 and CDR2 sequences are LNHNV and YYDKDF (reference sequence). CDR3 loop: CATSRDLPLETQYF. CDR3 bases: TGTGCCACCAGCAGAGACCTTCCCCTGGAGACCCAGTACTTC.

With respect to this clonotype: A much larger clone lies one base from this, so it may be a read error. This chain links TRBV29-1 with TRBJ2-6; 8 nucleotides agree with TRBD2. V was clipped by 4 bases and J by 1 base; unmatched bases: 0. CDR1 SQVTM and CDR2 ANQGSEA come from the germline V gene. The CDR3 has 14 residues. Here the CDR3 DNA reads TGCAGCGTTGCGGGAGGGTCTGGGGCCAACGTCCTGACTTTC. As protein: CSVAGGSGANVLTF.

The CDR3 DNA reads as TGTGCCAGCAGCCCTACCGGGACAGGGGCCTCTGGGGCCAACGTCCTGACTTTC. It specifies CASSPTGTGASGANVLTF. The rearrangement joins TRBV7-2 to TRBJ2-6; 10 bases align to TRBD1. The CDR3 has 18 residues. Germline V gene sequence: CDR1 SGHTA, CDR2 FQGNSA. V gave up 5 bases and J gave up 0 bases; unmatched junction bases: 7.

This clonotype was seen more than once but under ten times. The rearrangement links TRBV29-1 to TRBJ2-3, with a possible D match to TRBD1 (5 bases). The germline V and J ends were trimmed by 6 bases and 5 bases, with 15 bases remaining between them. Germline V gene sequence: CDR1 SQVTM, CDR2 ANQGSEA. The CDR3 loop spans 13 amino acids. CDR3 amino acids: CSVTPQGVDTQYF. The CDR3 DNA follows: TGCAGCGTGACCCCTCAGGGTGTAGATACGCAGTATTTT.

This chain joins TRBV27 and TRBJ2-3, with TRBD2 identical over 7 bases. The CDR3 runs to 16 residues. V lost 10 bases and J lost 1; bases outside the gene matches: 14. The germline V gene has CDR1 MNHEY and CDR2 SMNVEV (reference sequence). The CDR3 region has the DNA TGTGCCACCAAAGAAAACCGCGGGGGTCGCACAGATACGCAGTATTTT. Residues: CATKENRGGRTDTQYF.

The J gene is TRBJ2-5, the V gene TRBV4-1, with 9 positions matching TRBD2. The germline gives CDR1 MGHRA, CDR2 YSYEKL. V lost 1 base to trimming and J lost 3 bases; unmatched junction nucleotides: 9. The length of the CDR3 is 17 residues. CDR3: CASSQGTTSGAKETQYF. As DNA, the CDR3 is TGCGCCAGCAGCCAAGGGACGACTAGCGGCGCAAAAGAGACCCAGTACTTC.

This clonotype was found once. A single base separates this from a much larger clone, so it may be a read error. The genes are TRBV6-2 or TRBV6-3 and TRBJ2-5; 13 positions agree with TRBD2. The CDR3 has 15 amino acids. CDR1 MNHEY and CDR2 SVGEGT come from the germline V gene. V lost 6 bases and J lost 11; bases outside the gene matches: 12. CDR3 DNA sequence: TGTGCCAGCAGCCCTCCGGGACTAGCGGGATGGGAGCAGTACTTC. Its translation is CASSPPGLAGWEQYF.